The sequence of this TCR beta chain was determined in a study of cytomegalovirus exposure and HLA in healthy donors. Across the study: Unique TCRs from HLA-typed donors, 70 million to 85 million of them, were held in an early data release. Study-wide findings and caveats: Information on immune exposure was restricted to one variable (CMV serostatus). In a later analysis, HLA-associated TCR beta chains were more clonally expanded than equally common others. HLA restriction was apparent for most CMV-associated TCR beta chains in a later analysis.

As to this clone: The antigen remains undetermined.

The PCR ran on 60 Vbeta and 13 Jbeta primers. Method: immunoSEQ multiplex PCR; TCRdb's copy keeps in-frame clones and lacks some. Here the sample spans fewer than 45,000 clones, roughly 69% being singletons. The V end was cut by 5 bases, the J end by 5 bases, with 12 bases between. The germline V gene has CDR1 SGHVS and CDR2 FQNEAQ. This CDR3 comprises 14 residues. Specimen: PBMCs. V usage is TRBV7-8 and J usage is TRBJ1-4, with D possibly matching TRBD1 (6 bases). The origin of this receptor is a woman in her twenties or thirties in good health and CMV-seronegative. CDR3 bases: TGTGCCAGCAGCCCAGGGGTCATCAATGAAAAACTGTTTTTT. Translating gives CASSPGVINEKLFF.